This T cell receptor beta chain was captured in a study of shared clonotypes between healthy human individuals. The CDR3 covers 15 residues. V trimming: 1 base; J trimming: 2 bases; junction bases outside the gene matches: 1. Germline CDR1 reads SGHTA; CDR2 reads FQGNSA. About this clone: At the DNA level, this CDR3 is encoded by other sequences in the same sample as well.

Measured with immunoSEQ multiplex PCR; TCRdb has only the in-frame clones, and not every one. The sample has 2 million or so clones; 90% to 95% are singletons. The sequence was collected from a man aged 18 to 30 in good health. The V and J genes are TRBV7-2 and TRBJ2-2; 7 bases are shared with TRBD2. The specimen was naive CD4+ T cells sorted from blood. Subset in this sample: CD45RA+ positively selected. CDR3 protein: CASSLGGSNTGELFF. CDR3 bases: TGTGCCAGCAGCTTAGGCGGGAGTAACACCGGGGAGCTGTTTTTT.